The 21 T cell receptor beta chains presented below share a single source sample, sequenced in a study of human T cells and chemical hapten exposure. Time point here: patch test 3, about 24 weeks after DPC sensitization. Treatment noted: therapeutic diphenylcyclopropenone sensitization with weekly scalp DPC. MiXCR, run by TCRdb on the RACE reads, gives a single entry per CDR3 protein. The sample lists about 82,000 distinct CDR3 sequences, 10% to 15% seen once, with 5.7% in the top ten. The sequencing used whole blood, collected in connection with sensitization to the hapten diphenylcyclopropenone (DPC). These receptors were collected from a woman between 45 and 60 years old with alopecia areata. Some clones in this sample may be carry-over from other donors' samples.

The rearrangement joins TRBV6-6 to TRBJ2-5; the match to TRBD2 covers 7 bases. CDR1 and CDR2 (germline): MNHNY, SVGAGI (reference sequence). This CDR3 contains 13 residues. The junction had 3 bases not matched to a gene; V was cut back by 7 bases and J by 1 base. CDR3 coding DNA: TGTGCCAGCAAGCCTAGCGGCCAAGAGACCCAGTACTTC. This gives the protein CASKPSGQETQYF.

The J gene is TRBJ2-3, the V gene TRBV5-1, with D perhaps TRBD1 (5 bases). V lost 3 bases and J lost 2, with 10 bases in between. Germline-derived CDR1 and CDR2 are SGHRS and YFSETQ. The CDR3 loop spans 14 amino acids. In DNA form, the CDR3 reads TGCGCCAGCAGCTGGGCAGGGATCACAGATACGCAGTATTTT. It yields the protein CASSWAGITDTQYF.

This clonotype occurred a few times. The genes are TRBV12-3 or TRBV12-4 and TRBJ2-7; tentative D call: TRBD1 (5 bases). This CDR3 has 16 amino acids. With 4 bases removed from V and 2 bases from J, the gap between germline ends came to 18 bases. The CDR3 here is CASSSHPRGGTYEQYF. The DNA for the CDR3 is TGTGCCAGCAGTTCGCATCCTAGGGGTGGGACCTACGAGCAGTACTTC.

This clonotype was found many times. The CDR3 spells CASSLARSSYNEQFF. The CDR3 DNA follows: TGTGCCAGCTCCTTAGCGAGAAGCTCCTACAATGAGCAGTTCTTC. The rearrangement links TRBV6-2 or TRBV6-3 to TRBJ2-1, with D tentatively TRBD2 (5 bases). Trimming cost V 8 bases and J 0 bases, with 14 bases left between them. Germline CDR1 MNHEY, CDR2 SVGEGT. The CDR3 has 15 amino acids.

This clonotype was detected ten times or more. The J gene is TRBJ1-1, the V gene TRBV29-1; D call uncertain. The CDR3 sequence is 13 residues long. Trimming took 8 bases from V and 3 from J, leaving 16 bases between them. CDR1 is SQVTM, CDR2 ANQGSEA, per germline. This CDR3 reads CSSSARWDTEAFF. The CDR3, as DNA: TGCAGCTCCTCCGCACGATGGGACACTGAAGCTTTCTTT.

The CDR3 DNA reads TGTGCCAGCAGTGAACATGCGGGAGGGAGGAACGAGCAGTACTTC. It yields the protein CASSEHAGGRNEQYF. This chain connects TRBV6-1 to TRBJ2-7; 9 nucleotides line up with TRBD2. Germline assignment: CDR1 MNHNS and CDR2 SASEGT. This CDR3 is 15 amino acids long. The junction had 7 bases not matched to a gene; V was cut back by 2 bases and J by 5 bases.

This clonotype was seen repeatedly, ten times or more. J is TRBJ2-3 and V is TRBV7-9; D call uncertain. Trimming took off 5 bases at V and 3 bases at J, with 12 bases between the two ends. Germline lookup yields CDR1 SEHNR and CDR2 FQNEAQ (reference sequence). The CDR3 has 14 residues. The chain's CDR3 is CASSRDWITDTQYF. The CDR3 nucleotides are TGTGCCAGCAGCCGTGACTGGATTACAGATACGCAGTATTTT. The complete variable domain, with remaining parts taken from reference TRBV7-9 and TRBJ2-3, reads DTGVSQNPRHKITKRGQNVTFRCDPISEHNRLYWYRQTLGQGPEFLTYFQNEAQLEKSRLLSDRFSAERPKGSFSTLEIQRTEQGDSAMYLCASSRDWITDTQYFGPGTRLTVL.

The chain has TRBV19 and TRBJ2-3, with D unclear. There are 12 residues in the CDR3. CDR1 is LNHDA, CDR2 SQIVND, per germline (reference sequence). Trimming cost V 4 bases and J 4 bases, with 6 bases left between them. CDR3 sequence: CASSTVSDTQYF. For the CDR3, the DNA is TGTGCCAGTAGTACGGTTTCAGATACGCAGTATTTT.

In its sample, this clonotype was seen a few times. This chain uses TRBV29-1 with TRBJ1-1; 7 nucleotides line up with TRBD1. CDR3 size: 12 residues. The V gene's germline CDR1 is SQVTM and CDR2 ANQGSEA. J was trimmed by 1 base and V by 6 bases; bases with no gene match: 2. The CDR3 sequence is CSVRQGNTEAFF. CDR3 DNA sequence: TGCAGCGTACGACAGGGGAACACTGAAGCTTTCTTT.

In DNA form, the CDR3 reads TGTGCCACTCCGGGACTAGCGGACTCCGATACGCAGTATTTT. Its translation is CATPGLADSDTQYF. The rearrangement joins TRBV13 to TRBJ2-3; the match to TRBD2 covers 11 bases. This CDR3 spans 14 amino acids. Trimming at V came to 10 bases and at J to 6 bases, leaving 9 bases not matched to a gene. CDR1 is PRHDT and CDR2 is FYEKMQ in the germline V gene (reference sequence).

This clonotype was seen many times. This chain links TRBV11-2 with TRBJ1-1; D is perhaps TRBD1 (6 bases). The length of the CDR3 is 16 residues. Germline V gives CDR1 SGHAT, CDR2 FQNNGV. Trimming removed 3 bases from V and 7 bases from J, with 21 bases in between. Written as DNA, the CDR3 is TGTGCCAGCAGCTTCCAACCGACAGGCGAAACCGGTGAAGCTTTCTTT. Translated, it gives CASSFQPTGETGEAFF.

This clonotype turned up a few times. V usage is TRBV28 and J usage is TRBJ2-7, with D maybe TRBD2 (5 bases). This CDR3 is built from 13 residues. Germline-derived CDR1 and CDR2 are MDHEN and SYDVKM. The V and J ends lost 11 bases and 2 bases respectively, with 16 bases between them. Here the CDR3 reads CAVVREGTYEQYF. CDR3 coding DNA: TGTGCCGTCGTTAGAGAGGGTACCTACGAGCAGTACTTC. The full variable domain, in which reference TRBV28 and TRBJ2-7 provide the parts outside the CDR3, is DVKVTQSSRYLVKRTGEKVFLECVQDMDHENMFWYRQDPGLGLRLIYFSYDVKMKEKGDIPEGYSVSREKKERFSLILESASTNQTSMYLCAVVREGTYEQYFGPGTRLTVT.

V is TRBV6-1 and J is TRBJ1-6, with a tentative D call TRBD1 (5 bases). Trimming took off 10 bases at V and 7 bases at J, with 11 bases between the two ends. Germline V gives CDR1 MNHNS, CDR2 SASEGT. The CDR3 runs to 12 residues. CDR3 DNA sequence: TGTGCCACGGGACGAGGGAATTCACCCCTCCACTTT. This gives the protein CATGRGNSPLHF.

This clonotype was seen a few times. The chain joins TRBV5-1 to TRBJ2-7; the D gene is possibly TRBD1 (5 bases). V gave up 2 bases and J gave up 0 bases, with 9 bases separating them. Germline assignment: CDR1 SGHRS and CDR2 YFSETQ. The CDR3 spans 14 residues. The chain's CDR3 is CASSFDSLSYEQYF. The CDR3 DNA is TGCGCCAGCAGCTTTGACAGCCTCTCCTACGAGCAGTACTTC. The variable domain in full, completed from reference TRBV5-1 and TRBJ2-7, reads KAGVTQTPRYLIKTRGQQVTLSCSPISGHRSVSWYQQTPGQGLQFLFEYFSETQRNKGNFPGRFSGRQFSNSRSEMNVSTLELGDSALYLCASSFDSLSYEQYFGPGTRLTVT.

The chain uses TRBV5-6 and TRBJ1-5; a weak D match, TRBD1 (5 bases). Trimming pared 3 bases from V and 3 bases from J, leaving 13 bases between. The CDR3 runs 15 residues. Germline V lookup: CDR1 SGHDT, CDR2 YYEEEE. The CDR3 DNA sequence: TGTGCCAGCAGCTCATACACAGGATACAATCAGCCCCAGCATTTT. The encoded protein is CASSSYTGYNQPQHF.

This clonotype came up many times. The CDR3 nucleotides read TGCAGCGTTGTTGGGCCCAGAAACACCGGGGAGCTGTTTTTT. It yields the protein CSVVGPRNTGELFF. The rearrangement uses TRBV29-1 and TRBJ2-2; D is unresolved. Germline V gene lookup returns CDR1 SQVTM and CDR2 ANQGSEA. The CDR3 spans 14 residues. Trimming took off 4 bases at V and 2 bases at J, with 11 bases between the two ends.

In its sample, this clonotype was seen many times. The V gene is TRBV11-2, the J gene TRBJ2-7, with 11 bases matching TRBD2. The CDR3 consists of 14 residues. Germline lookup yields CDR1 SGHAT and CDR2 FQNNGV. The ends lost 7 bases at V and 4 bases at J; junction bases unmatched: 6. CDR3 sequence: CASNLLAGVYEQYF. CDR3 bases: TGTGCCAGCAACCTACTAGCGGGAGTATACGAGCAGTACTTC.

The CDR3 sequence: CSVETSGSRNEQFF. Written as DNA, the CDR3 is TGCAGCGTGGAGACTAGCGGGAGTAGAAATGAGCAGTTCTTC. This chain links TRBV29-1 with TRBJ2-1; the match to TRBD2 covers 12 bases. Germline V gene lookup returns CDR1 SQVTM and CDR2 ANQGSEA. With 6 bases clipped from V and 7 bases from J, the junction kept 7 bases outside the gene matches. The CDR3 spans 14 residues.

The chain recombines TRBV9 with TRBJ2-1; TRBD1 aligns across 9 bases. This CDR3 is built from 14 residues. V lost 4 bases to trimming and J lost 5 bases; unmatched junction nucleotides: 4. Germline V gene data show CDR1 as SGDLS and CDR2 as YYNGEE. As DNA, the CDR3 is TGTGCCAGCAGCCCGGGACAGGGCGACAATGAGCAGTTCTTC. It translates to CASSPGQGDNEQFF.

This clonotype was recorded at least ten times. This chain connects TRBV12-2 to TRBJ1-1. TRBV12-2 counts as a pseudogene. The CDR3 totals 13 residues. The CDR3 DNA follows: TGTGCAAGTCGCTTCGGTGTAAACACTGAAGCTTTCTTT. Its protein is CASRFGVNTEAFF.

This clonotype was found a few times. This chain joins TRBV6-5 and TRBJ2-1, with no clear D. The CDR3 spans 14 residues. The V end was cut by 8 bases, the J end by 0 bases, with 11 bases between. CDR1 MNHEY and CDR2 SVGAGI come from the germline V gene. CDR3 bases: TGTGCCAGCCAACCCTCTAGCTCCTACAATGAGCAGTTCTTC. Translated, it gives CASQPSSSYNEQFF.